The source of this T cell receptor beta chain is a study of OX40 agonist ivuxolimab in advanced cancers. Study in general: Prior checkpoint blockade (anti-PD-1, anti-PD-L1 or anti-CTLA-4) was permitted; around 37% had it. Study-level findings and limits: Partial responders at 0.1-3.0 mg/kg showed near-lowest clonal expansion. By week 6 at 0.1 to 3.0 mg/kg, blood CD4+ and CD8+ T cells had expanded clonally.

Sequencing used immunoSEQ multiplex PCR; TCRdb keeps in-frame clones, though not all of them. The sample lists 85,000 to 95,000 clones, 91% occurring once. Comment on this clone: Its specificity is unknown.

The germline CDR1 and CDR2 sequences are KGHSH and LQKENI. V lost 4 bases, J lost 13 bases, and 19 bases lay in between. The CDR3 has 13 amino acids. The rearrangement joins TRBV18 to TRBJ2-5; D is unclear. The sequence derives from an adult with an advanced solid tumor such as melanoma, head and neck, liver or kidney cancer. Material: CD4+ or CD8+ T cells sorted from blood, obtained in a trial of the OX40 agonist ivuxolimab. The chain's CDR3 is CASSHPPDQTGYF. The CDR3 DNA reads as TGTGCCAGCTCACACCCACCGGACCAGACTGGGTACTTC.